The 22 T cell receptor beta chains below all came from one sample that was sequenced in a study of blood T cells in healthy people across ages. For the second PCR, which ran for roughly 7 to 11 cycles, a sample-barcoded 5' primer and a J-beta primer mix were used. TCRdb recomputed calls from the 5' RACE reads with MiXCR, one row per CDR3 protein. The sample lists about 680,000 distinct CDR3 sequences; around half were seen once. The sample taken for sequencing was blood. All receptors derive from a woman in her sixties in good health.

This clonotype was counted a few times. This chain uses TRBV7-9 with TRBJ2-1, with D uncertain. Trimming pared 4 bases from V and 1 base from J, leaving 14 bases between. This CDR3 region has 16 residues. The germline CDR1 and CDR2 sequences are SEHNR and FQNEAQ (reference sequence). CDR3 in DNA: TGTGCCAGCAGCTCCTCGTCAGCTAGGTCCTACAATGAGCAGTTCTTC. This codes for CASSSSSARSYNEQFF.

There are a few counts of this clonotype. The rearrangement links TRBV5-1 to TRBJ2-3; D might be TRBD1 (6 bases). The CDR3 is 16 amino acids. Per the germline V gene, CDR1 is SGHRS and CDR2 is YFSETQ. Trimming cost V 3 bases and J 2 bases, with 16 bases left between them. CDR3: CASSSNTGQLTDTQYF. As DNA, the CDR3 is TGCGCCAGCAGCTCGAATACCGGACAGCTCACAGATACGCAGTATTTT.

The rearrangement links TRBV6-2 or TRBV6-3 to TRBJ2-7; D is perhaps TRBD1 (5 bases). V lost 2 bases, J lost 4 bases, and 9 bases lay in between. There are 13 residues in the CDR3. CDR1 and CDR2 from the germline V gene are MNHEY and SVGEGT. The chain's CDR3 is CASSYTTEYEQYF. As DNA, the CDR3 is TGTGCCAGCAGTTACACGACAGAGTACGAGCAGTACTTC.

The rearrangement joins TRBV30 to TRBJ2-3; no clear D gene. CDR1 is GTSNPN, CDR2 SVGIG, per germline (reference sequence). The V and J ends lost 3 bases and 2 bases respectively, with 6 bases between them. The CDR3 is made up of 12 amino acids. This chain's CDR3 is CAWSGPTDTQYF. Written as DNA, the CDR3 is TGTGCCTGGAGCGGGCCCACAGATACGCAGTATTTT.

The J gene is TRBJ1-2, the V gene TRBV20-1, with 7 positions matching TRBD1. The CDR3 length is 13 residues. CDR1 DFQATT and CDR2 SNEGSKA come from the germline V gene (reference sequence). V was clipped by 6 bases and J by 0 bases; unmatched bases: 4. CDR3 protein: CSAPGQANYGYTF. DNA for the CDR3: TGCAGTGCCCCCGGACAGGCTAACTATGGCTACACCTTC.

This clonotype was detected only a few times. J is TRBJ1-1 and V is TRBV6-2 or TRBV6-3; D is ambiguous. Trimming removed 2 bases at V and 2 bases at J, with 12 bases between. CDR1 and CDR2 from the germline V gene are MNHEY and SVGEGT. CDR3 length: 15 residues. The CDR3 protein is CASSYGQLGNTEAFF. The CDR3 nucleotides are TGTGCCAGCAGTTACGGGCAGCTCGGAAACACTGAAGCTTTCTTT.

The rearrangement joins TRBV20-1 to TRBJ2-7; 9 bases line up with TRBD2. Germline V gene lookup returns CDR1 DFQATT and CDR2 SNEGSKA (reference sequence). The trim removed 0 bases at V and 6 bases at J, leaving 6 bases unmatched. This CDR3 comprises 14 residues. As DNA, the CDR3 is TGCAGTGCTAGAGAGGGACTAGCTCCACGCGAGCAGTACTTC. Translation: CSAREGLAPREQYF.

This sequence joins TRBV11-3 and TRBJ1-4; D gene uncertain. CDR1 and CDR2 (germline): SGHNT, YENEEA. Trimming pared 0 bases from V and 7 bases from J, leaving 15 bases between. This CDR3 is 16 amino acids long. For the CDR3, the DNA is TGTGCCAGCAGCTTAGAGGACCGGGCATCTTGTGAAAAACTGTTTTTT. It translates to CASSLEDRASCEKLFF.

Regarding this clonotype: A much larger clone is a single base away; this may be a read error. The CDR3 bases are TGTGCCAGCAGTTACGGGGGAGAGGGAAATGAGCAGTTCTTC. Protein sequence: CASSYGGEGNEQFF. The chain carries TRBV6-2 or TRBV6-3 and TRBJ2-1; the D call may be TRBD1 or TRBD2 (5 bases each). Deletions cut 2 bases from V and 7 bases from J, with 12 bases between. The CDR3 has 14 amino acids. Per the germline V gene, CDR1 is MNHEY and CDR2 is SVGEGT.

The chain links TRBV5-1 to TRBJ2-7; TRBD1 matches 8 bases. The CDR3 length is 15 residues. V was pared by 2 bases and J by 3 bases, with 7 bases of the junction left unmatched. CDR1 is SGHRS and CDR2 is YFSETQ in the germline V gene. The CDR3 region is CASSLPGQALYEQYF. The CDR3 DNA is TGCGCCAGCAGCTTACCGGGACAGGCACTCTACGAGCAGTACTTC.

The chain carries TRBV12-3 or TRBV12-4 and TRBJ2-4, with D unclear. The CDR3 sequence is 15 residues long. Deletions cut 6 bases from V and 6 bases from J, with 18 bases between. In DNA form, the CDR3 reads TGTGCCAGCAGCTCTCAGAGTATCGCCGGAAACATTCAGTACTTC. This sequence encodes CASSSQSIAGNIQYF.

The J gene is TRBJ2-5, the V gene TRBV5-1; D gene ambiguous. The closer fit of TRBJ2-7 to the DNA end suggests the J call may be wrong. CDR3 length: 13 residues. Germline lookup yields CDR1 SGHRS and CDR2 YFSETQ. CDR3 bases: TGCGCCAGCAGCTTGGATCAGAACTACGAGCAGTACTTC. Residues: CASSLDQNYEQYF.

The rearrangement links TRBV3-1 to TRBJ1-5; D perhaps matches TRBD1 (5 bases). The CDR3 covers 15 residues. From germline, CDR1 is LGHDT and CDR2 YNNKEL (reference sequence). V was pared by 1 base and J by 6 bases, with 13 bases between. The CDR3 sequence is CASSQAGGFGQPQHF. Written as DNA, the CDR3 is TGTGCCAGCAGCCAAGCCGGGGGGTTCGGTCAGCCCCAGCATTTT.

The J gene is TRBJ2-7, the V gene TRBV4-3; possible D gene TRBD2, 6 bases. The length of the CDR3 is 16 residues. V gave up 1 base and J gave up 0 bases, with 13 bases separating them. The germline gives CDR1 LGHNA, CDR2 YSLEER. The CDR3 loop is CASSQGLGGASYEQYF. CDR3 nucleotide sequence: TGCGCCAGCAGCCAAGGTCTTGGCGGGGCCTCCTACGAGCAGTACTTC.

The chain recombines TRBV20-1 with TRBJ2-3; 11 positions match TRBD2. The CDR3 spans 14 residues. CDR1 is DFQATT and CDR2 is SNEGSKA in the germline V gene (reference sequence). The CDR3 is CTSYSGRGTDTQYF. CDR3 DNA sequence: TGCACCTCTTATAGCGGGAGGGGGACAGATACGCAGTATTTT.

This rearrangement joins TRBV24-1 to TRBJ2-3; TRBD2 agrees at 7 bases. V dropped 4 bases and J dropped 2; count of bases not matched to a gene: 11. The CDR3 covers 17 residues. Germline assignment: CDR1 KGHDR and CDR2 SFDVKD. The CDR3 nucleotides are TGTGCCACCAGTGAGGGGGTACGAGCGGGAAACACAGATACGCAGTATTTT. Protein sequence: CATSEGVRAGNTDTQYF.

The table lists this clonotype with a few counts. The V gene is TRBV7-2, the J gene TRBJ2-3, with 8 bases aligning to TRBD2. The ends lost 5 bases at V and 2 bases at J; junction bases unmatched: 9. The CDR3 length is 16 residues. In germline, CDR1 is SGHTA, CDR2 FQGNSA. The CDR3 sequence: CASSLLAVGSTDTQYF. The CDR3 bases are TGTGCCAGCAGCCTACTAGCGGTGGGGTCCACAGATACGCAGTATTTT.

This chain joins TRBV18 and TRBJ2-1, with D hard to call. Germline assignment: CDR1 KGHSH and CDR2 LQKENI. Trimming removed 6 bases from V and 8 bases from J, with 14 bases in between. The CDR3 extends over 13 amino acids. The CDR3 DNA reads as TGTGCCAGCTCTCGGTCGGCCAGCGATGAGCAGTTCTTC. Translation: CASSRSASDEQFF. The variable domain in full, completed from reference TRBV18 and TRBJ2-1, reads NAGVMQNPRHLVRRRGQEARLRCSPMKGHSHVYWYRQLPEEGLKFMVYLQKENIIDESGMPKERFSAEFPKEGPSILRIQQVVRGDSAAYFCASSRSASDEQFFGPGTRLTVL.

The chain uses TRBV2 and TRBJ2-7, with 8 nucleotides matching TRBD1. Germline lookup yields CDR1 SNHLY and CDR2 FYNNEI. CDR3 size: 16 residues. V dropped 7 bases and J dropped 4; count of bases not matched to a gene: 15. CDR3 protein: CASKTGERLGEYEQYF. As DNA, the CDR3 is TGTGCCAGCAAGACAGGGGAGCGACTAGGTGAATACGAGCAGTACTTC.

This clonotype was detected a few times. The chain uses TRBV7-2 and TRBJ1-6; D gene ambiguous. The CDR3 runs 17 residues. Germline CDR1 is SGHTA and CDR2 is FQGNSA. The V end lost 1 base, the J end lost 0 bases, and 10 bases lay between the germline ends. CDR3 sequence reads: CASSLGPGSSYNSPLHF. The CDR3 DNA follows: TGTGCCAGCAGCTTAGGGCCCGGGAGCTCCTATAATTCACCCCTCCACTTT.

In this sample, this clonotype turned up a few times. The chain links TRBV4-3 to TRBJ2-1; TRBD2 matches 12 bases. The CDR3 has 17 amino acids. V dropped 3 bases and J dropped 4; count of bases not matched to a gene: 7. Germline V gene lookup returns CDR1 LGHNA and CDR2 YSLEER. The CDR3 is CASSHSRTSGEYNEQFF. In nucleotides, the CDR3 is TGCGCCAGCAGCCATAGCCGGACTAGCGGGGAGTACAATGAGCAGTTCTTC.

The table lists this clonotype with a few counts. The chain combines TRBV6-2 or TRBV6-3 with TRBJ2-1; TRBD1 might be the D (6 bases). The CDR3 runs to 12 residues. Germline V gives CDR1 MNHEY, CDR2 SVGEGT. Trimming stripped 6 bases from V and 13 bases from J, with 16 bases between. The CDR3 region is CASSLRGPNQFF. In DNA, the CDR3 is TGTGCCAGCAGCCTCAGGGGTCCGAATCAGTTCTTC.